These 15 T cell receptor beta chains share one sample of origin, sequenced in a study of blood T cell repertoires in COVID-19. Assay used: immunoSEQ multiplex PCR; TCRdb lists only in-frame clones, some missing. The table records approximately 250,000 clones, roughly 83% of them present only once. Sequenced material: peripheral blood. The receptors originated from a woman of 80 years or more with COVID-19, enrolled during active disease.

The chain has TRBV3-1 (or the pseudogene TRBV3-2) and TRBJ2-3; 9 bases map to TRBD2. The CDR3 has 16 residues. After removal of 3 bases from V and 5 bases from J, the junction contained 9 bases not matched to a gene. Per germline, CDR1 LGHDT and CDR2 YNNKEL (reference sequence). Here the CDR3 DNA reads TGTGCCAGCAGCCAGGCAGAGCGGGGGGCCCGAGATACGCAGTATTTT. It encodes CASSQAERGARDTQYF.

This chain connects TRBV7-2 to TRBJ2-3, with no clear D. Germline V gene data show CDR1 as SGHTA and CDR2 as FQGNSA. This CDR3 comprises 14 residues. Trimming removed 1 base at V and 6 bases at J, with 11 bases between. The CDR3 nucleotides are TGTGCCAGCAGCTTAGGAGCTAGGTGGGATACGCAGTATTTT. This translates into CASSLGARWDTQYF.

For the CDR3, the DNA is TGTGCCAGCAGCCAAGAAGCAGGGGACACTGAAGCTTTCTTT. The encoded protein is CASSQEAGDTEAFF. This chain uses TRBV3-1 (or the pseudogene TRBV3-2) with TRBJ1-1; TRBD1 might be the D (6 bases). Trimming shortened V by 0 bases and J by 3 bases, and 8 bases separated the two germline ends. This CDR3 region has 14 residues. Germline V gives CDR1 LGHDT, CDR2 YNNKEL (reference sequence).

The rearrangement joins TRBV4-2 to TRBJ1-2, with D possibly matching TRBD1 (6 bases). CDR1 and CDR2 (germline): LGHNA, YNFKEQ. CDR3 size: 14 residues. V was pared by 3 bases and J by 5 bases, with 13 bases between. Here the CDR3 reads CASSQVTTGYGYTF. CDR3 coding DNA: TGTGCCAGCAGCCAGGTCACTACAGGGTATGGCTACACCTTC.

The J gene is TRBJ2-1, the V gene TRBV6-2 or TRBV6-3; 8 bases map to TRBD2. V lost 6 bases, J lost 4 bases, and 8 bases stayed unmatched. Germline V gene sequence: CDR1 MNHEY, CDR2 SVGEGT. The CDR3 totals 15 residues. The chain's CDR3 is CASRPETGGYNEQFF. The CDR3 DNA reads TGTGCCAGCAGGCCTGAAACGGGGGGGTACAATGAGCAGTTCTTC.

This chain links TRBV6-1 with TRBJ1-2; unclear D gene. CDR3 length equals 15 residues. V was pared by 2 bases and J by 8 bases, with 18 bases between. Germline CDR1 is MNHNS and CDR2 is SASEGT. As DNA, the CDR3 is TGTGCCAGCAGTGAACAGCGAGAACGGCCGGGGGGCTACACCTTC. Its protein product is CASSEQRERPGGYTF.

This chain connects TRBV4-2 to TRBJ2-7; 7 bases agree with TRBD2. Looked up from germline, CDR1 is LGHNA and CDR2 is YNFKEQ. The CDR3 is 16 residues long. V was pared by 3 bases and J by 0 bases, with 8 bases of the junction left unmatched. DNA for the CDR3: TGTGCCAGCAGCCACACTAGCGCCCCTAGCTCCTACGAGCAGTACGTC. It codes for CASSHTSAPSSYEQYV.

The chain uses TRBV6-5 and TRBJ1-4; the match to TRBD1 covers 7 bases. The ends lost 5 bases at V and 10 bases at J; junction bases unmatched: 7. The CDR3 contains 13 residues. Germline V CDR1 and CDR2: MNHEY, SVGAGI. The CDR3 region has the DNA TGTGCCAGCAGTCCAGGGGGAGACGGAAAACTGTTTTTT. This translates into CASSPGGDGKLFF.

This clone has a handful of counts. The chain joins TRBV5-1 to TRBJ2-1, with 12 bases fitting TRBD1. Germline assignment: CDR1 SGHRS and CDR2 YFSETQ. CDR3 length equals 17 residues. Losses at the gene ends were 7 bases for V and 6 bases for J; bases not matched to a gene: 14. CDR3 in amino acids: CASGTGGAGIDVNEQFF. DNA of the CDR3: TGCGCCAGCGGGACAGGGGGCGCGGGAATCGATGTCAATGAGCAGTTCTTC. Full variable domain (rest looked up from reference TRBV5-1 and TRBJ2-1): KAGVTQTPRYLIKTRGQQVTLSCSPISGHRSVSWYQQTPGQGLQFLFEYFSETQRNKGNFPGRFSGRQFSNSRSEMNVSTLELGDSALYLCASGTGGAGIDVNEQFFGPGTRLTVL.

The chain uses TRBV24-1 and TRBJ1-5, with 9 bases fitting TRBD1. The germline V gene has CDR1 KGHDR and CDR2 SFDVKD. This CDR3 has 15 amino acids. After removal of 4 bases from V and 7 bases from J, the junction contained 7 bases not matched to a gene. CDR3 region: CATSEAGTGYQPQHF. The CDR3 DNA reads TGTGCCACCAGTGAGGCCGGGACAGGGTACCAGCCCCAGCATTTT.

As concerns this clone: Distinct nucleotide sequences in the sample also encode this CDR3. The V call is TRBV6-6, the J call TRBJ1-5; D uncertain. The CDR3 has 14 residues. Trimming pared 2 bases from V and 1 base from J, leaving 6 bases between. Germline-derived CDR1 and CDR2 are MNHNY and SVGAGI (reference sequence). DNA of the CDR3: TGTGCCAGCAGTTACGCAGAAAGCAATCAGCCCCAGCATTTT. This sequence encodes CASSYAESNQPQHF.

The chain couples TRBV29-1 to TRBJ1-2, with TRBD1 matching 8 bases. This CDR3 is built from 12 residues. The germline gives CDR1 SQVTM, CDR2 ANQGSEA. V lost 5 bases to trimming and J lost 4 bases; unmatched junction nucleotides: 3. The CDR3 is CSVRQGAYGYTF. CDR3 nucleotide sequence: TGCAGCGTTCGGCAGGGGGCCTATGGCTACACCTTC.

The DNA for the CDR3 is TGTGCCAGCAGCACCAGCTTCGGGGGCTATGGCTACACCTTC. Translated, it gives CASSTSFGGYGYTF. The chain combines TRBV11-2 with TRBJ1-2, with D possibly being TRBD1 (5 bases). The CDR3 spans 14 residues. CDR1 SGHAT and CDR2 FQNNGV come from the germline V gene. V dropped 5 bases and J dropped 4 bases, with 14 bases sitting between them.

This clone has a single count. The V gene is TRBV10-3, the J gene TRBJ1-5; possible D gene TRBD1, 6 bases. CDR1 and CDR2 from the germline V gene are ENHRY and SYGVKD. The CDR3 loop spans 14 amino acids. The ends were cut back, 10 bases at V and 0 bases at J, with 13 bases in the middle. CDR3 sequence: CATTKGDSNQPQHF. In DNA, the CDR3 is TGTGCCACCACAAAGGGGGATAGCAATCAGCCCCAGCATTTT.

CDR3 sequence reads: CASTGTYEQYF. The CDR3 DNA follows: TGTGCCAGTACAGGTACCTACGAGCAGTACTTC. The rearrangement uses TRBV7-9 and TRBJ2-7, with D maybe TRBD1 (5 bases). Deletions cut 9 bases from V and 2 bases from J, with 8 bases between. Germline V gene lookup returns CDR1 SEHNR and CDR2 FQNEAQ (reference sequence). The CDR3 contains 11 residues.